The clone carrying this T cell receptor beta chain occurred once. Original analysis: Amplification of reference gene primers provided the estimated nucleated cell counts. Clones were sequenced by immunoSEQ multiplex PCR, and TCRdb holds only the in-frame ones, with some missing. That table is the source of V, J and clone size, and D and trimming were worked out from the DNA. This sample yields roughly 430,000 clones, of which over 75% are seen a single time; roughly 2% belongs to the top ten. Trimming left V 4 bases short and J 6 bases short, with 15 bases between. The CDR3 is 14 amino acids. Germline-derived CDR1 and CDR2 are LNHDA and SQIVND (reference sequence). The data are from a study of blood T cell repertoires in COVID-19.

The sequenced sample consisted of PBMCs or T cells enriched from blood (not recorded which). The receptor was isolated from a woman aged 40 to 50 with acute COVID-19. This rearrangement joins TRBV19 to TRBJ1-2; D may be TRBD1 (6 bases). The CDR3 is CASSTTRDTDGYTF. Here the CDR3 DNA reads TGTGCCAGTAGTACTACCCGGGACACAGATGGCTACACCTTC.